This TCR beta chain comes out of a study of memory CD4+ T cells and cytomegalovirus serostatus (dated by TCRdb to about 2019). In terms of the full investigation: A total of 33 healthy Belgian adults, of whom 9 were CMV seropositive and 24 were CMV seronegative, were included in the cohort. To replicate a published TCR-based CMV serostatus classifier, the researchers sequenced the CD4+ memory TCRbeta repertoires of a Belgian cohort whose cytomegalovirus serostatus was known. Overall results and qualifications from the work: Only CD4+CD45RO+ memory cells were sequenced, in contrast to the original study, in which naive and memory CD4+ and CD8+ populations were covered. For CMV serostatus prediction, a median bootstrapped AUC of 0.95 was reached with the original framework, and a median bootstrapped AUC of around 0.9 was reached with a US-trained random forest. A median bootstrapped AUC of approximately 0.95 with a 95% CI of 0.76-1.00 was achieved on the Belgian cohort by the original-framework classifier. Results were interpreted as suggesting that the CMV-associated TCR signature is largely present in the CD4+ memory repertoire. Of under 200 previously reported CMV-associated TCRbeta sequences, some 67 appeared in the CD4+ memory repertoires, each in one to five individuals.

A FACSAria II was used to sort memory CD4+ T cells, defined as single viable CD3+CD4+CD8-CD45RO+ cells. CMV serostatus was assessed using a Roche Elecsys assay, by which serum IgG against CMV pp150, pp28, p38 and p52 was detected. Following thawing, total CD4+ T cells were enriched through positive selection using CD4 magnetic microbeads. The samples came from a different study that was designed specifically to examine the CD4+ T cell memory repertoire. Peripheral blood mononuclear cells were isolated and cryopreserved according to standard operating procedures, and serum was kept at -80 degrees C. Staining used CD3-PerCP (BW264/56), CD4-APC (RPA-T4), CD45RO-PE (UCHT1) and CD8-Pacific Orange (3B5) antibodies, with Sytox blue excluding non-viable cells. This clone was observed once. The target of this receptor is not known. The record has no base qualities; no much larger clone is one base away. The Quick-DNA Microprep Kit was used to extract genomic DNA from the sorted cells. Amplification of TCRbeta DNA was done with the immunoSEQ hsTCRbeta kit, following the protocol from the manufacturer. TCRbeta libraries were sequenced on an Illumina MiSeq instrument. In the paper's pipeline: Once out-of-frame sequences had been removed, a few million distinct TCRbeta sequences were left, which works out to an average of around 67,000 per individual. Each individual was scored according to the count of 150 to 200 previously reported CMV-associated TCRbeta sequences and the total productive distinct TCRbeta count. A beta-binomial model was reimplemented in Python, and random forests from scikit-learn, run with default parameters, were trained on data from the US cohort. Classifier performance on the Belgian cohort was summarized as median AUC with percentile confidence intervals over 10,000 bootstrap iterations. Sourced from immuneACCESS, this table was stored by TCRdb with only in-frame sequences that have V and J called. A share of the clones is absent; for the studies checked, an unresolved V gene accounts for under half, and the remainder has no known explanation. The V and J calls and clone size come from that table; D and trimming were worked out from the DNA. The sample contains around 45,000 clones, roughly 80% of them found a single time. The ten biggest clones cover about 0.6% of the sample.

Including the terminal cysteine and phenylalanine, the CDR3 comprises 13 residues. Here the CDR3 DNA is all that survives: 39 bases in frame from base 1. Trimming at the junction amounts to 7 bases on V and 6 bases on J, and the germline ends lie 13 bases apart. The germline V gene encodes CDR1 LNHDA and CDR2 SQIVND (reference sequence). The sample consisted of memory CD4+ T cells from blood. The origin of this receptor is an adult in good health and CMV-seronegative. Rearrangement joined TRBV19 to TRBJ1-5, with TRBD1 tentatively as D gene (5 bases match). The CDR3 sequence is CASTGTGRQPQHF. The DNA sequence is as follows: TGTGCCAGTACAGGGACCGGTCGTCAGCCCCAGCATTTT. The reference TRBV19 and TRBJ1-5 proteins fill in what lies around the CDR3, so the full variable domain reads DGGITQSPKYLFRKEGQNVTLSCEQNLNHDAMYWYRQDPGQGLRLIYYSQIVNDFQKGDIAEGYSVSREKKESFPLTVTSAQKNPTAFYLCASTGTGRQPQHFGDGTRLSIL.